The 30 T cell receptor beta chains below were found in one sample sequenced in a study of Ad26.COV2.S vaccination and SARS-CoV-2 variants. Regarding treatment: some 19 received Ad26.COV2.S at low or high dose, single or two shots; about 5 received placebo; per-sample allocation not given. The investigators took samples on day 63 after the first vaccine or placebo injection. Generated by immunoSEQ multiplex PCR, the TCRdb table keeps only in-frame clones and is missing some. The sample contains some 410,000 clones, 92% of which appear only once. Sequenced here: peripheral blood, sampled in a trial of Ad26.COV2.S vaccine versus placebo. The receptors originated from a person aged 18 to 65 who received the Ad26.COV2.S COVID-19 vaccine or a placebo.

Turning to this clone: One junction end disagrees with the germline gene, perhaps due to a read error. The chain combines TRBV6-5 with TRBJ1-1; a weak D match, TRBD1 (5 bases). Germline CDR1 reads MNHEY; CDR2 reads SVGAGI. This CDR3 is built from 14 residues. The DNA for the CDR3 is TGTGCCACCAGTATGGAGGGAGGGACGGCTGAAGCTTTCTTT. Translation: CATSMEGGTAEAFF.

The chain recombines TRBV15 with TRBJ2-7; TRBD1 might be the D (6 bases). The CDR3 is 16 amino acids. The ends were cut back, 5 bases at V and 6 bases at J, with 23 bases in the middle. Per the germline V gene, CDR1 is LNHNV and CDR2 is YYDKDF (reference sequence). For the CDR3, the DNA is TGTGCCACCAGCGACGTCCCAGGGGCCCCCGCGCGCGAGCAGTACTTC. This translates into CATSDVPGAPAREQYF.

This chain connects TRBV10-3 to TRBJ1-5, with 8 nucleotides matching TRBD1. The V and J ends lost 6 bases and 0 bases, in that order; junction bases with no gene match: 4. CDR3 length equals 15 residues. The V gene's germline CDR1 is ENHRY and CDR2 SYGVKD. CDR3: CAIRETGDSNQPQHF. CDR3 sequence (DNA): TGTGCCATCAGGGAGACAGGGGATAGCAATCAGCCCCAGCATTTT.

This clone was observed once. J is TRBJ2-2 and V is TRBV5-1; 10 bases match TRBD1. CDR1 and CDR2 from the germline V gene are SGHRS and YFSETQ. With V trimmed by 4 bases and J by 5 bases, 5 bases remained unmatched. The CDR3 sequence is 15 residues long. CDR3 in amino acids: CASSRAGQGTGELFF. CDR3 nucleotide sequence: TGCGCCAGCAGCCGGGCGGGACAGGGGACCGGGGAGCTGTTTTTT.

The rearrangement uses TRBV9 and TRBJ2-7; perhaps D is TRBD1 or TRBD2 (5 bases each). The CDR3 is 17 amino acids. Looked up from germline, CDR1 is SGDLS and CDR2 is YYNGEE. The ends were cut back, 3 bases at V and 3 bases at J, with 22 bases in the middle. The CDR3 nucleotides read TGTGCCAGCAGCGCTGGACCGGCGAGGGGAATGAACTACGAGCAGTACTTC. This codes for CASSAGPARGMNYEQYF.

The rearrangement links TRBV18 to TRBJ1-2; weak D call: TRBD1 (6 bases). The germline V gene has CDR1 KGHSH and CDR2 LQKENI. V dropped 0 bases and J dropped 3 bases, with 14 bases sitting between them. The CDR3 is made up of 16 amino acids. CDR3: CASSPPKGGDDYGYTF. CDR3 DNA: TGTGCCAGCTCACCACCGAAGGGGGGCGATGACTATGGCTACACCTTC.

The chain is built from TRBV19 and TRBJ2-1, with D tentatively TRBD1 (5 bases). Germline-derived CDR1 and CDR2 are LNHDA and SQIVND (reference sequence). V shed 9 bases and J shed 5 bases, with 17 bases lying between them. CDR3 size: 14 residues. This CDR3 reads CASLMGPSHNEQFF. The CDR3 nucleotides read TGTGCCAGCCTTATGGGGCCTTCTCACAATGAGCAGTTCTTC.

The chain links TRBV5-5 to TRBJ2-7; the match to TRBD1 covers 7 bases. This CDR3 contains 14 residues. V lost 4 bases to trimming and J lost 3 bases; unmatched junction nucleotides: 7. Germline V CDR1 and CDR2: SGHKS, YYEKEE (reference sequence). CDR3 loop: CASSADRVLYEQYF. CDR3 DNA: TGTGCCAGCAGCGCAGACAGGGTACTCTACGAGCAGTACTTC.

This clone was recorded only once. This chain joins TRBV10-3 and TRBJ2-5; TRBD2 matches at 9 bases. This CDR3 has 14 residues. J was trimmed by 2 bases and V by 6 bases; bases with no gene match: 4. Germline-derived CDR1 and CDR2 are ENHRY and SYGVKD. CDR3 protein: CAIRTSGVQETQYF. The CDR3 DNA follows: TGTGCCATCAGGACTAGCGGAGTACAAGAGACCCAGTACTTC.

CDR3 residues: CASSQDRGRPLNGYTF. The CDR3 DNA follows: TGCGCCAGCAGCCAAGATCGGGGAAGGCCCCTCAATGGCTACACCTTC. The chain uses TRBV4-1 and TRBJ1-2, with unresolved D. Germline CDR1 and CDR2: MGHRA and YSYEKL. Trimming took off 0 bases at V and 6 bases at J, with 17 bases between the two ends. This CDR3 comprises 16 residues.

This clone has a single count. The chain carries TRBV7-9 and TRBJ1-2; D remains unclear. V was trimmed by 3 bases and J by 0 bases, leaving 11 bases between them. The germline V gene has CDR1 SEHNR and CDR2 FQNEAQ (reference sequence). The CDR3 sequence is 15 residues long. The CDR3 region has the DNA TGTGCCAGCAGCTTCCAGGACGGTGCTAACTATGGCTACACCTTC. Amino acid sequence: CASSFQDGANYGYTF.

The chain carries TRBV18 and TRBJ2-5; 9 bases fit TRBD2. Germline V gives CDR1 KGHSH, CDR2 LQKENI. Trimming at V came to 3 bases and at J to 2 bases, leaving 10 bases not matched to a gene. This CDR3 comprises 17 residues. The CDR3, as DNA: TGTGCCAGCTCACCTGGTCTAGCGGGGACGTTACAAGAGACCCAGTACTTC. Its protein product is CASSPGLAGTLQETQYF.

Concerning this clone itself: Other DNA sequences in the same sample also yield this CDR3. The CDR3 sequence is CAWSVLGYEQYF. CDR3 DNA: TGTGCCTGGAGTGTACTCGGGTACGAGCAGTACTTC. This chain uses TRBV30 with TRBJ2-7, with unresolved D. This CDR3 contains 12 residues. Germline CDR1 is GTSNPN and CDR2 is SVGIG (reference sequence). Trimming pared 0 bases from V and 4 bases from J, leaving 7 bases between.

This sequence joins TRBV19 and TRBJ2-1; possible D gene TRBD1, 5 bases. Germline V gene lookup returns CDR1 LNHDA and CDR2 SQIVND (reference sequence). The V end lost 11 bases, the J end lost 0 bases, and 17 bases lay between the germline ends. The CDR3 runs 15 residues. The CDR3 here is CAVRSGAPSYNEQFF. In DNA, the CDR3 is TGTGCCGTCCGAAGTGGGGCACCCTCCTACAATGAGCAGTTCTTC. The full variable domain, rest sourced from reference TRBV19 and TRBJ2-1, is DGGITQSPKYLFRKEGQNVTLSCEQNLNHDAMYWYRQDPGQGLRLIYYSQIVNDFQKGDIAEGYSVSREKKESFPLTVTSAQKNPTAFYLCAVRSGAPSYNEQFFGPGTRLTVL.

The chain couples TRBV9 to TRBJ2-1, with D unclear. V gave up 0 bases and J gave up 0 bases, with 7 bases separating them. CDR1 and CDR2 (germline): SGDLS, YYNGEE. The length of the CDR3 is 15 residues. The CDR3 protein is CASSVARSSYNEQFF. CDR3 in DNA: TGTGCCAGCAGCGTAGCAAGGAGCTCCTACAATGAGCAGTTCTTC.

This clone occurred once. V gene TRBV5-1 combines with J gene TRBJ2-7; 13 bases are shared with TRBD2. The CDR3 totals 14 residues. From germline, CDR1 is SGHRS and CDR2 YFSETQ. V gave up 6 bases and J gave up 4 bases; unmatched junction bases: 4. The CDR3 nucleotides read TGCGCCAGCAAACTAGCGGGGGGGCGGTACGAGCAGTACTTC. This sequence encodes CASKLAGGRYEQYF.

V and J are TRBV2 and TRBJ2-5; D not resolved. V was clipped by 2 bases and J by 2 bases, with 12 bases between them. CDR1 is SNHLY and CDR2 is FYNNEI in the germline V gene. The CDR3 is made up of 15 amino acids. The CDR3 DNA sequence: TGTGCCAGCAGTGAACTCCAGCTCGGACAAGAGACCCAGTACTTC. Translation: CASSELQLGQETQYF.

The chain recombines TRBV29-1 with TRBJ1-2, with D perhaps matching TRBD1 (5 bases). Germline assignment: CDR1 SQVTM and CDR2 ANQGSEA. CDR3 length equals 16 residues. The germline V and J ends were trimmed by 3 bases and 0 bases, with 17 bases remaining between them. CDR3 DNA sequence: TGCAGCGTTGAGGACACGGGGATAGTAGCTAACTATGGCTACACCTTC. It codes for CSVEDTGIVANYGYTF. Combining the CDR3 with reference TRBV29-1 and TRBJ1-2 gives the whole variable domain SAVISQKPSRDICQRGTSLTIQCQVDSQVTMMFWYRQQPGQSLTLIATANQGSEATYESGFVIDKFPISRPNLTFSTLTVSNMSPEDSSIYLCSVEDTGIVANYGYTFGSGTRLTVV.

The chain recombines TRBV19 with TRBJ2-3; 7 positions match TRBD1. Trimming took 5 bases from V and 2 from J; bases not matched to a gene: 10. CDR3 length: 16 amino acids. The germline V gene has CDR1 LNHDA and CDR2 SQIVND (reference sequence). The CDR3: CASSADRRPNTDTQYF. The CDR3 DNA is TGTGCCAGTAGTGCGGACAGGCGCCCAAACACAGATACGCAGTATTTT.

The CDR3, as DNA: TGCGCCAGCAGCCGAAAACGTTTACAGGGTCCGAACACTGAAGCTTTCTTT. This gives the protein CASSRKRLQGPNTEAFF. The chain links TRBV5-1 to TRBJ1-1; perhaps TRBD1 as D (6 bases). The V gene lost 4 bases and the J gene lost 1 base, with 20 bases spanning the gap. Germline V gives CDR1 SGHRS, CDR2 YFSETQ. The CDR3 has 17 amino acids.

V and J are TRBV6-6 and TRBJ2-1; weak D call: TRBD2 (5 bases). Trimming took off 6 bases at V and 4 bases at J, with 10 bases between the two ends. CDR3 size: 13 residues. The germline gives CDR1 MNHNY, CDR2 SVGAGI (reference sequence). In nucleotides, the CDR3 is TGTGCCAGCAGCCCGAGGGATTACAATGAGCAGTTCTTC. Amino acid sequence: CASSPRDYNEQFF.

V gene TRBV7-2 combines with J gene TRBJ1-4; D possibly corresponds to TRBD1 (6 bases). Trimming cost V 4 bases and J 2 bases, with 11 bases left between them. This CDR3 comprises 15 residues. CDR1 is SGHTA, CDR2 FQGNSA, per germline. The CDR3 region has the DNA TGTGCCAGCAGCTGGGGAGGGGGGACTAATGAAAAACTGTTTTTT. Protein product: CASSWGGGTNEKLFF.

The V and J genes are TRBV7-2 and TRBJ1-6; D may be TRBD1 (5 bases). In germline, CDR1 is SGHTA, CDR2 FQGNSA. CDR3 size: 17 residues. The V end was cut by 2 bases, the J end by 2 bases, with 13 bases between. The CDR3: CASSLKWDSTYNSPLHF. In DNA, the CDR3 is TGTGCCAGCAGCTTAAAATGGGACTCAACCTATAATTCACCCCTCCACTTT. Supplemented by reference TRBV7-2 and TRBJ1-6, the full variable domain reads GAGVSQSPSNKVTEKGKDVELRCDPISGHTALYWYRQSLGQGLEFLIYFQGNSAPDKSGLPSDRFSAERTGGSVSTLTIQRTQQEDSAVYLCASSLKWDSTYNSPLHFGNGTRLTVT.

The rearrangement uses TRBV30 and TRBJ1-6, with D possibly matching TRBD1 (6 bases). The CDR3 loop spans 14 amino acids. Germline CDR1 and CDR2: GTSNPN and SVGIG (reference sequence). Trimming removed 2 bases at V and 9 bases at J, with 14 bases between. The chain's CDR3 is CAWSRQGYFSPLHF. The CDR3 DNA reads TGTGCCTGGAGTCGGCAGGGGTATTTTTCACCCCTCCACTTT.

On this clone itself: In the same sample, other DNA sequences code for this CDR3. The rearrangement links TRBV6-4 to TRBJ2-3, with 12 nucleotides matching TRBD1. This CDR3 comprises 15 residues. The V gene's germline CDR1 is MRHNA and CDR2 SNTAGT. V was pared by 2 bases and J by 6 bases, with 3 bases of the junction left unmatched. The CDR3, as DNA: TGTGCCAGCAGTGACGGGACAGGGGGCGCGGATACGCAGTATTTT. Translated, it gives CASSDGTGGADTQYF.

The genes are TRBV3-1 (or the pseudogene TRBV3-2) and TRBJ2-7; TRBD2 matches 7 bases. CDR1 and CDR2 from the germline V gene are LGHDT and YNNKEL (reference sequence). The CDR3 contains 14 residues. V was pared by 7 bases and J by 5 bases, with 11 bases of the junction left unmatched. The CDR3 coding sequence is TGTGCCAGCATCACCCCTAGGGAGGGTCACGAGCAGTACTTC. This gives the protein CASITPREGHEQYF.

The chain couples TRBV6-2 or TRBV6-3 to TRBJ2-7; the match to TRBD2 covers 11 bases. Germline trimming cut 0 bases from V and 7 bases from J; bases unmatched to any gene: 11. The V gene's germline CDR1 is MNHEY and CDR2 SVGEGT. CDR3 size: 17 residues. For the CDR3, the DNA is TGTGCCAGCAGTTACTCCGCGGAGGGACTAGCGGCGTGGGAGCAGTACTTC. Translation gives CASSYSAEGLAAWEQYF.

V and J are TRBV6-1 and TRBJ1-3; D perhaps matches TRBD1 (5 bases). Between the trimmed V and J ends, which lost 4 bases and 0 bases, there was a span of 16 bases. Germline CDR1 reads MNHNS; CDR2 reads SASEGT. The CDR3 loop spans 17 amino acids. The CDR3 spells CASSAVGEGTSGNTIYF. CDR3 DNA sequence: TGTGCCAGCAGTGCCGTAGGGGAAGGGACCTCTGGAAACACCATATATTTT.

V gene TRBV7-2 combines with J gene TRBJ1-4; D unclear. Trimming removed 4 bases at V and 0 bases at J, with 6 bases between. CDR3 length: 14 residues. CDR1 SGHTA and CDR2 FQGNSA come from the germline V gene. The CDR3 reads CASSSQPTNEKLFF. The CDR3 coding sequence is TGTGCCAGCAGCTCCCAACCAACTAATGAAAAACTGTTTTTT.

This chain links TRBV11-2 with TRBJ1-5; 10 bases line up with TRBD1. CDR1 and CDR2 from the germline V gene are SGHAT and FQNNGV. This CDR3 comprises 16 residues. J was trimmed by 4 bases and V by 2 bases; bases with no gene match: 5. The CDR3 DNA reads as TGTGCCAGCAGCTTACGAGGACAGGGGGTAAATCAGCCCCAGCATTTT. Encoded protein: CASSLRGQGVNQPQHF.